These 31 T cell receptor beta chains originate from one sample sequenced in a study of T cells after posttransplantation cyclophosphamide (dated by TCRdb to about 2016). The receptor library was made with the immunoSEQ multiplex PCR assay. TCRdb retrieved this table from immuneACCESS and kept in-frame rearrangements only. Not all clones are present; in checked studies, unresolved V genes account for under half, and no reason is known for the remainder. The sample table records roughly 14,000 clones; around nine tenths of these occur just once. Roughly 3.8% of the sample goes to the ten largest clones. The control cohort was some 10 patients given myeloablative marrow transplants with methotrexate plus a calcineurin inhibitor, sampled 1 year after transplant. Material: PBMCs, obtained after an allogeneic stem cell transplant with a calcineurin inhibitor and methotrexate. The source is a male patient between 45 and 59 years old who received an allogeneic stem cell transplant from an unrelated donor, was CMV-positive, and had chronic GVHD only. Some T cells may be donor cells from the graft after a transplant.

V and J are TRBV5-4 and TRBJ2-1, with 7 bases that match TRBD2. Trimming took 3 bases from V and 9 from J; bases not matched to a gene: 9. Germline CDR1 SGHNT, CDR2 YYREEE (reference sequence). The CDR3 is made up of 14 amino acids. CDR3 sequence: CASSSGGAKGEQFF. The CDR3 coding sequence is TGTGCCAGCAGCTCGGGAGGTGCCAAGGGTGAGCAGTTCTTC.

The chain joins TRBV6-5 to TRBJ1-1; D possibly corresponds to TRBD1 (5 bases). Trimming shortened V by 3 bases and J by 6 bases, and 20 bases separated the two germline ends. Germline CDR1 reads MNHEY; CDR2 reads SVGAGI. This CDR3 has 16 residues. This CDR3 is CASSYVAGLKMAEAFF. CDR3 nucleotide sequence: TGTGCCAGCAGTTATGTGGCAGGGTTGAAAATGGCTGAAGCTTTCTTT.

V gene TRBV10-3 combines with J gene TRBJ2-7, with 9 bases that match TRBD1. CDR1 is ENHRY and CDR2 is SYGVKD in the germline V gene. J lost 2 bases, V lost 6 bases, and 5 bases had no gene match. The CDR3 spans 14 residues. CDR3 sequence (DNA): TGTGCCATCAGGAAGACAGGGGGAACCTACGAGCAGTACTTC. It yields the protein CAIRKTGGTYEQYF.

J is TRBJ2-7 and V is TRBV29-1, with a tentative D call TRBD1 (5 bases). The CDR3 runs to 13 residues. Germline CDR1 reads SQVTM; CDR2 reads ANQGSEA. Deletions cut 8 bases from V and 0 bases from J, with 14 bases between. CDR3 loop: CSHLEGDSYEQYF. The DNA of the CDR3 is TGCAGCCATTTAGAAGGGGACTCCTACGAGCAGTACTTC.

This clone has only one observation. The same CDR3 arises from other DNA sequences in this sample as well. V usage is TRBV13 and J usage is TRBJ2-1; perhaps TRBD1 as D (6 bases). The CDR3 extends over 14 amino acids. V lost 9 bases and J 6 bases, leaving 18 bases between the germline ends. Per the germline V gene, CDR1 is PRHDT and CDR2 is FYEKMQ (reference sequence). The CDR3, as DNA: TGTGCCAGTTGGTTGGGGGCAAAGCGCAATGAGCAGTTCTTC. Its protein is CASWLGAKRNEQFF.

This clone was detected once. The CDR3 reads CASSLDRGIYEQYF. The CDR3 DNA reads TGTGCCAGCAGCTTGGACAGGGGTATTTACGAGCAGTACTTC. J is TRBJ2-7 and V is TRBV7-9, with TRBD1 identical over 9 bases. The V gene end was trimmed by 3 bases and the J gene end by 4 bases; junction bases not matched to a gene: 4. CDR1 SEHNR and CDR2 FQNEAQ come from the germline V gene (reference sequence). The CDR3 contains 14 residues. Looking up the rest from reference TRBV7-9 and TRBJ2-7 gives the full variable domain: DTGVSQNPRHKITKRGQNVTFRCDPISEHNRLYWYRQTLGQGPEFLTYFQNEAQLEKSRLLSDRFSAERPKGSFSTLEIQRTEQGDSAMYLCASSLDRGIYEQYFGPGTRLTVT.

The chain uses TRBV2 and TRBJ2-1; 8 bases are shared with TRBD2. The CDR3 loop spans 14 amino acids. With 4 bases clipped from V and 5 bases from J, the junction kept 4 bases outside the gene matches. Germline V gene sequence: CDR1 SNHLY, CDR2 FYNNEI. CDR3 coding DNA: TGTGCCAGCAGTGTACTAGCGGTTAACAATGAGCAGTTCTTC. Amino acids: CASSVLAVNNEQFF.

CDR3 nucleotide sequence: TGCGCCAGCAGCTTGGTACTTTTAGGCCCAGGGGGCGGGTACGAGCAGTACTTC. Residues: CASSLVLLGPGGGYEQYF. The rearrangement links TRBV5-1 to TRBJ2-7; 8 nucleotides agree with TRBD1. The CDR3 has 18 amino acids. Germline V gene data show CDR1 as SGHRS and CDR2 as YFSETQ. The V gene end was trimmed by 0 bases and the J gene end by 4 bases; junction bases not matched to a gene: 15.

The chain links TRBV18 to TRBJ1-4; 10 nucleotides line up with TRBD1. Germline V gene lookup returns CDR1 KGHSH and CDR2 LQKENI. Losses at the gene ends were 4 bases for V and 8 bases for J; bases not matched to a gene: 10. This CDR3 has 16 residues. CDR3 residues: CASSQSRQGANEKLFF. The CDR3 DNA sequence: TGTGCCAGCTCACAGAGCAGACAGGGGGCGAACGAAAAACTGTTTTTT. Filled out from reference TRBV18 and TRBJ1-4, the complete variable domain reads NAGVMQNPRHLVRRRGQEARLRCSPMKGHSHVYWYRQLPEEGLKFMVYLQKENIIDESGMPKERFSAEFPKEGPSILRIQQVVRGDSAAYFCASSQSRQGANEKLFFGSGTQLSVL.

J is TRBJ2-2 and V is TRBV25-1; TRBD1 agrees at 7 bases. CDR3 length: 13 amino acids. V was pared by 6 bases and J by 4 bases, with 2 bases of the junction left unmatched. CDR1 is MGHDK, CDR2 SYGVNS, per germline. This CDR3 is CASRGTATGELFF. In DNA, the CDR3 is TGTGCCAGCAGAGGGACAGCCACCGGGGAGCTGTTTTTT.

The sample holds a few counts of this clone. The chain couples TRBV12-5 to TRBJ2-3; 7 nucleotides align to TRBD2. V shed 1 base and J 6 bases; nucleotides not matched to a gene: 7. There are 15 residues in the CDR3. CDR1 is LGHNT, CDR2 FRNRAP, per germline. The CDR3 bases are TGTGCTAGTGGTTTGGGGGGGGGTTTCGGGGATACGCAGTATTTT. Protein sequence: CASGLGGGFGDTQYF.

In its sample, this clone ranks as medium-sized. This chain joins TRBV5-1 and TRBJ1-4; TRBD1 aligns across 9 bases. V was clipped by 5 bases and J by 0 bases; unmatched bases: 2. This CDR3 has 15 amino acids. CDR1 and CDR2 from the germline V gene are SGHRS and YFSETQ. CDR3 residues: CASRGQGATNEKLFF. The CDR3 region has the DNA TGCGCCAGCAGGGGACAGGGCGCAACTAATGAAAAACTGTTTTTT.

V and J are TRBV28 and TRBJ1-2, with unresolved D. This CDR3 has 14 residues. Germline loops: CDR1 MDHEN, CDR2 SYDVKM. Trimming cost V 2 bases and J 8 bases, with 15 bases left between them. DNA of the CDR3: TGTGCCAGCAGTTTAACTTCCCCCAGAGGAGGCTACACCTTC. This translates into CASSLTSPRGGYTF.

This clone appeared a few times. CDR3 nucleotides: TGTGCCAGCAGCCCGGGACTAGCGGGAGGCGGGGAGACCCAGTACTTC. It is translated as CASSPGLAGGGETQYF. The rearrangement uses TRBV5-4 and TRBJ2-5; TRBD2 matches at 15 bases. CDR1 and CDR2 (germline): SGHNT, YYREEE (reference sequence). Trimming took 4 bases from V and 5 from J; bases not matched to a gene: 6. The CDR3 consists of 16 residues.

The chain has TRBV2 and TRBJ1-4, with D possibly being TRBD1 (5 bases). V was shortened by 2 bases and J by 0 bases, with 16 bases between the two germline ends. CDR1 and CDR2 (germline): SNHLY, FYNNEI. The CDR3 covers 18 residues. The chain's CDR3 is CASSERGLDVTTNEKLFF. CDR3 DNA: TGTGCCAGCAGTGAAAGGGGTTTGGATGTTACAACTAATGAAAAACTGTTTTTT. Variable domain in full (rest from reference TRBV2 and TRBJ1-4): EPEVTQTPSHQVTQMGQEVILRCVPISNHLYFYWYRQILGQKVEFLVSFYNNEISEKSEIFDDQFSVERPDGSNFTLKIRSTKLEDSAMYFCASSERGLDVTTNEKLFFGSGTQLSVL.

This chain joins TRBV4-2 and TRBJ2-3; maybe TRBD2 (6 bases). The V gene's germline CDR1 is LGHNA and CDR2 YNFKEQ. This CDR3 has 15 amino acids. Trimming removed 0 bases from V and 9 bases from J, with 16 bases in between. The DNA for the CDR3 is TGTGCCAGCAGCCAAGATCGGGAGCCATACCTCACGCAGTATTTT. Translation gives CASSQDREPYLTQYF.

CDR3 sequence (DNA): TGTGCCAGCAGGCTAGGCCTGGATGAGCAGTTCTTC. This sequence encodes CASRLGLDEQFF. The rearrangement uses TRBV2 and TRBJ2-1; no definite D call. Trimming cost V 6 bases and J 8 bases, with 11 bases left between them. Germline CDR1 is SNHLY and CDR2 is FYNNEI. This CDR3 is built from 12 residues.

This rearrangement joins TRBV7-2 to TRBJ2-2; D is perhaps TRBD1 (5 bases). The V gene lost 6 bases and the J gene lost 5 bases, with 10 bases spanning the gap. The CDR3 length is 13 residues. Per germline, CDR1 SGHTA and CDR2 FQGNSA. The CDR3 here is CASSWTPTGELFF. The CDR3 region has the DNA TGTGCCAGCAGTTGGACACCAACCGGGGAGCTGTTTTTT.

The chain has TRBV7-2 and TRBJ2-7; 7 nucleotides line up with TRBD2. This CDR3 region has 18 residues. Germline V gives CDR1 SGHTA, CDR2 FQGNSA. The V and J ends lost 5 bases and 0 bases, in that order; junction bases with no gene match: 16. CDR3 DNA sequence: TGTGCCAGCAGCGAATCCGTCCTAGGGCTAGCGGACTCCTACGAGCAGTACTTC. This encodes CASSESVLGLADSYEQYF. Using reference TRBV7-2 and TRBJ2-7 for the parts outside the CDR3, the full variable domain is GAGVSQSPSNKVTEKGKDVELRCDPISGHTALYWYRQSLGQGLEFLIYFQGNSAPDKSGLPSDRFSAERTGGSVSTLTIQRTQQEDSAVYLCASSESVLGLADSYEQYFGPGTRLTVT.

The J gene is TRBJ2-5, the V gene TRBV11-2, with TRBD1 as a possible D gene (6 bases). Germline V gene lookup returns CDR1 SGHAT and CDR2 FQNNGV. The CDR3 consists of 14 residues. V was pared by 1 base and J by 5 bases, with 11 bases between. CDR3 amino acids: CASSLGGRQETQYF. In nucleotides, the CDR3 is TGTGCCAGCAGCTTAGGGGGGCGACAGGAGACCCAGTACTTC.

The V gene is TRBV4-2, the J gene TRBJ1-4; 7 bases align to TRBD1. Per germline, CDR1 LGHNA and CDR2 YNFKEQ. CDR3 length: 16 residues. The V and J ends lost 5 bases and 4 bases, in that order; junction bases with no gene match: 10. This CDR3 is CASSAQGQILNEKLFF. For the CDR3, the DNA is TGTGCCAGCAGCGCCCAGGGACAGATCCTTAATGAAAAACTGTTTTTT.

The chain joins TRBV6-5 to TRBJ1-1; D uncertain. Trimming removed 2 bases from V and 1 base from J, with 5 bases in between. This CDR3 has 13 residues. Germline V gene lookup returns CDR1 MNHEY and CDR2 SVGAGI. CDR3 protein: CASSYGGNTEAFF. DNA for the CDR3: TGTGCCAGCAGTTACGGAGGGAACACTGAAGCTTTCTTT.

This chain uses TRBV9 with TRBJ1-2; TRBD1 agrees at 9 bases. The CDR3 length is 14 residues. J gave up 4 bases and V 3 bases, and 4 bases lay outside the gene matches. Germline V lookup: CDR1 SGDLS, CDR2 YYNGEE. The CDR3 nucleotides read TGTGCCAGCAGCGCCGGGACAGGGTCCTATGGCTACACCTTC. Its translation is CASSAGTGSYGYTF.

The chain has TRBV4-3 and TRBJ2-3, with 10 nucleotides matching TRBD2. Germline CDR1 and CDR2: LGHNA and YSLEER. With 4 bases clipped from V and 3 bases from J, the junction kept 1 base outside the gene matches. This CDR3 is 14 amino acids long. CDR3 loop: CASSLAGGTDTQYF. In nucleotides, the CDR3 is TGCGCCAGCAGCCTAGCGGGAGGAACAGATACGCAGTATTTT.

This rearrangement joins TRBV15 to TRBJ2-4; possible D gene TRBD2, 6 bases. There are 14 residues in the CDR3. Trimming cost V 0 bases and J 9 bases, with 12 bases left between them. Germline V lookup: CDR1 LNHNV, CDR2 YYDKDF (reference sequence). In DNA, the CDR3 is TGTGCCACCAGCAGAGAGGGGGGTAGGAGCATTCAGTACTTC. Translating gives CATSREGGRSIQYF.

The chain links TRBV5-4 to TRBJ2-1; TRBD1 matches 11 bases. V lost 4 bases and J lost 9; bases outside the gene matches: 12. The CDR3 totals 16 residues. Germline assignment: CDR1 SGHNT and CDR2 YYREEE (reference sequence). For the CDR3, the DNA is TGTGCCAGCAGCCCAGCCCCCGGACAGGGGGCGGGTGAGCAGTTCTTC. Its protein is CASSPAPGQGAGEQFF.

The chain uses TRBV19 and TRBJ1-4, with D possibly matching TRBD1 (5 bases). The V gene lost 1 base and the J gene lost 8 bases, with 14 bases spanning the gap. The CDR3 is 15 residues long. Germline CDR1 is LNHDA and CDR2 is SQIVND (reference sequence). The CDR3 reads CASSIGGGVREKLFF. The DNA of the CDR3 is TGTGCCAGTAGTATAGGGGGCGGGGTCCGGGAAAAACTGTTTTTT.

The chain couples TRBV4-1 to TRBJ2-3; a weak D match, TRBD2 (5 bases). The CDR3 has 15 amino acids. CDR1 and CDR2 (germline): MGHRA, YSYEKL. V lost 1 base and J lost 5, with 13 bases in between. The CDR3 coding sequence is TGCGCCAGCAGCCAAGGTGGACGGGATGGAGATACGCAGTATTTT. Residues: CASSQGGRDGDTQYF.

The chain employs TRBV5-6 and TRBJ1-2; no clear D gene. The germline V gene has CDR1 SGHDT and CDR2 YYEEEE. This CDR3 region has 12 residues. V was pared by 0 bases and J by 7 bases, with 7 bases between. CDR3 DNA: TGTGCCAGCAGCTTGGGCGGGGTTGGCTACACCTTC. Translation gives CASSLGGVGYTF.

The chain links TRBV29-1 to TRBJ1-2; D is unresolved. Looked up from germline, CDR1 is SQVTM and CDR2 is ANQGSEA. The V end lost 3 bases, the J end lost 8 bases, and 7 bases lay between the germline ends. The CDR3 extends over 10 amino acids. The CDR3 here is CSVDQFGYTF. The DNA for the CDR3 is TGCAGCGTTGACCAGTTCGGCTACACCTTC. The full variable domain, in which reference TRBV29-1 and TRBJ1-2 provide the parts outside the CDR3, is SAVISQKPSRDICQRGTSLTIQCQVDSQVTMMFWYRQQPGQSLTLIATANQGSEATYESGFVIDKFPISRPNLTFSTLTVSNMSPEDSSIYLCSVDQFGYTFGSGTRLTVV.

The J gene is TRBJ1-4, the V gene TRBV6-1, with 7 nucleotides matching TRBD1. V trimming: 2 bases; J trimming: 2 bases; junction bases outside the gene matches: 8. The germline gives CDR1 MNHNS, CDR2 SASEGT. This CDR3 has 17 amino acids. CDR3 sequence: CASSERRGEGTNEKLFF. Here the CDR3 DNA reads TGTGCCAGCAGTGAACGCAGGGGGGAAGGGACTAATGAAAAACTGTTTTTT.